One sample yielded the 2 T cell receptor beta chains listed below, sequenced in a study of blood T cell repertoires in COVID-19 (dated by TCRdb to 2019 to 2021). Library generation was performed with the immunoSEQ multiplex PCR assay. TCRdb re-hosts the immuneACCESS table, in-frame sequences only. Its copies lack some clones; in the studies checked, an unresolved V gene accounts for under half of them, and the cause for the rest is not known. A total of fewer than 300,000 clones appear in this sample, approximately 90% of them only once. The ten top clones hold 1% to 1.3% of the sample. The sample taken for sequencing was PBMCs or T cells enriched from blood (not recorded which). Receptors originate from a woman in her 30s who had recovered from COVID-19.

The V gene is TRBV6-2 or TRBV6-3, the J gene TRBJ1-2, with D possibly matching TRBD1 (6 bases). CDR1 is MNHEY, CDR2 SVGEGT, per germline. Deletions cut 2 bases from V and 2 bases from J, with 6 bases between. This CDR3 is built from 13 residues. CDR3 in DNA: TGTGCCAGCAGTTACCAGGGGAACTATGGCTACACCTTC. This sequence encodes CASSYQGNYGYTF.

The rearrangement uses TRBV9 and TRBJ1-6; 7 bases map to TRBD1. Germline CDR1 and CDR2: SGDLS and YYNGEE. There are 14 residues in the CDR3. Losses at the gene ends were 2 bases for V and 6 bases for J; bases not matched to a gene: 2. The CDR3 is CASSVEGANSPLHF. The CDR3 DNA reads TGTGCCAGCAGCGTTGAGGGGGCTAATTCACCCCTCCACTTT.